The 12 T cell receptor beta chains below all came from one sample that was sequenced in a study of regulatory T cells in long-lasting Graves disease. Relying on iRepertoire HTBI primers and Arm-PCR of CDR3 regions, the team built TCR beta libraries. TCRdb independently ran MiXCR on the multiplex PCR reads; one entry per CDR3 protein. This sample has roughly 360,000 distinct CDR3 sequences, with approximately 12% found just once. Time point indicated: newly diagnosed GD, antithyroid drugs for less than 3 months. Preparation of the TCR library used RNA extracted from PBMCs. A further study also used this sample, focusing on T cells in Graves' hyperthyroidism and ophthalmopathy.

The input for sequencing was peripheral blood mononuclear cells (PBMCs), taken at new diagnosis, from a patient treated with antithyroid drugs. These receptors were collected from a woman between 18 and 29 years old with Graves disease.

This clonotype was seen a few times. This chain links TRBV29-1 with TRBJ1-1; 11 nucleotides agree with TRBD1. The CDR3 has 16 residues. V was pared by 4 bases and J by 0 bases, with 7 bases of the junction left unmatched. Germline assignment: CDR1 SQVTM and CDR2 ANQGSEA. The CDR3 DNA follows: TGCAGCGTTGCGTCTAGGACAGGGGGCGTGAACACTGAAGCTTTCTTT. This encodes CSVASRTGGVNTEAFF.

There are many counts of this clonotype. The chain has TRBV12-3 or TRBV12-4 and TRBJ2-2; 10 bases fit TRBD2. The CDR3 totals 21 residues. Trimming removed 2 bases from V and 1 base from J; junction bases left unmatched: 16. The CDR3 spells CASSLRKRGGLLRENTGELFF. The DNA for the CDR3 is TGTGCCAGCAGTTTAAGAAAGCGGGGGGGACTCCTACGAGAGAACACCGGGGAGCTGTTTTTT.

In its sample, this clonotype was seen a few times. Since a much larger clone is just one base distant, this may be a read error. The chain is built from TRBV7-2 and TRBJ2-3; no clear D. There are 12 residues in the CDR3. Germline CDR1 and CDR2: SGHTA and FQGNSA. V was shortened by 6 bases and J by 2 bases, with 6 bases between the two germline ends. CDR3 protein: CASRAATDTQYF. The CDR3 nucleotides are TGTGCCAGCAGGGCCGCCACAGATACGCAGTATTTT.

J is TRBJ2-1 and V is TRBV4-1, with D possibly being TRBD2 (5 bases). The germline V gene encodes CDR1 MGHRA and CDR2 YSYEKL. The V gene lost 7 bases and the J gene lost 0 bases, with 19 bases spanning the gap. The CDR3 has 17 residues. The CDR3 coding sequence is TGCGCCAGCAAGGAAACGAGCGGTGGGGTCTCCTACAATGAGCAGTTCTTC. Amino acids: CASKETSGGVSYNEQFF.

This clonotype was found many times. J is TRBJ1-4 and V is TRBV12-3 or TRBV12-4; D not certain. Trimming stripped 3 bases from V and 0 bases from J, with 5 bases between. There are 14 residues in the CDR3. The CDR3 nucleotides are TGTGCCAGCAGTTTGTCTGCAACTAATGAAAAACTGTTTTTT. This gives the protein CASSLSATNEKLFF.

This chain joins TRBV7-9 and TRBJ2-2, with 12 bases matching TRBD2. The CDR3 length is 16 residues. Germline-derived CDR1 and CDR2 are SEHNR and FQNEAQ (reference sequence). The V and J ends lost 5 bases and 5 bases, in that order; junction bases with no gene match: 6. CDR3 bases: TGTGCCAGCAGCCGACTAGCGGGAGTTCGAACCGGGGAGCTGTTTTTT. This sequence encodes CASSRLAGVRTGELFF.

This clonotype was found many times. The V call is TRBV6-1, the J call TRBJ2-1, with D possibly being TRBD2 (6 bases). The V gene lost 6 bases and the J gene lost 0 bases, with 21 bases spanning the gap. CDR1 MNHNS and CDR2 SASEGT come from the germline V gene. The CDR3 runs 18 residues. In nucleotides, the CDR3 is TGTGCCAGCAGCACCCCGGTCGGGGGTCCCCGCTCCTACAATGAGCAGTTCTTC. Translating it yields CASSTPVGGPRSYNEQFF.

This clonotype was found many times. The J gene is TRBJ1-1, the V gene TRBV4-3, with D perhaps matching TRBD1 (5 bases). Germline V lookup: CDR1 LGHNA, CDR2 YSLEER. This CDR3 has 19 residues. V lost 0 bases to trimming and J lost 0 bases, with 20 bases between them. CDR3 DNA sequence: TGCGCCAGCAGCCAAGAAGGCAACACCTTCAGGGAGATGAACACTGAAGCTTTCTTT. It specifies CASSQEGNTFREMNTEAFF.

The sample holds many counts of this clonotype. The chain uses TRBV28 and TRBJ2-7; D is perhaps TRBD1 (6 bases). The V end lost 5 bases, the J end lost 5 bases, and 22 bases lay between the germline ends. The CDR3 consists of 16 residues. Per germline, CDR1 MDHEN and CDR2 SYDVKM. The CDR3 here is CASSQDRDTITNEQYF. CDR3 DNA sequence: TGTGCCAGCAGTCAGGACCGGGACACAATAACGAACGAGCAGTACTTC.

This clonotype was seen repeatedly, ten times or more. V is TRBV6-9 and J is TRBJ2-1, with D unclear. The J call may be faulty, since TRBJ2-5 better matches the DNA end. Germline values: CDR1 MNHGY, CDR2 SVAAGI. CDR3 length: 14 residues. CDR3: CASSSAPKVETQYF. For the CDR3, the DNA is TGTGCCAGCAGTTCCGCCCCAAAGGTGGAGACCCAGTACTTC.

This clonotype was detected ten times or more. This chain links TRBV7-3 with TRBJ2-3, with 9 nucleotides matching TRBD1. Germline CDR1 reads SGHTA; CDR2 reads FQGTGA. The CDR3 contains 14 residues. V lost 2 bases and J lost 8; bases outside the gene matches: 5. DNA of the CDR3: TGTGCCAGCAGCTTAGTCCGGGGACAGGGTACGCAGTATTTT. Amino acids: CASSLVRGQGTQYF.

This clonotype has more than one count but fewer than ten. The rearrangement joins TRBV27 to TRBJ2-3, with unresolved D. The CDR3 has 14 residues. Germline assignment: CDR1 MNHEY and CDR2 SMNVEV (reference sequence). V was shortened by 6 bases and J by 2 bases, with 12 bases between the two germline ends. The CDR3 sequence is CASSPYLNTDTQYF. The DNA of the CDR3 is TGTGCCAGCAGCCCCTACCTAAACACAGATACGCAGTATTTT.